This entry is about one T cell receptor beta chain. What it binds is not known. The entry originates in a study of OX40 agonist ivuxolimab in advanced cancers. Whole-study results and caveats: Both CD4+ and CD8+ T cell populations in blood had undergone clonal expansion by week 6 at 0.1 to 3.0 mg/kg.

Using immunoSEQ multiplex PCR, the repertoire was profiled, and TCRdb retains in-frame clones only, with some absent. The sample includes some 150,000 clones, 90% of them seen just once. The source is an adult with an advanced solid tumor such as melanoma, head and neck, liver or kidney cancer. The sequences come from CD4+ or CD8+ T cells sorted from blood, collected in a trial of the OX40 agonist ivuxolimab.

The CDR3 loop is CASSLGGERAKNIQYF. CDR3 sequence (DNA): TGTGCCAGCAGCTTGGGCGGGGAGAGGGCCAAAAACATTCAGTACTTC. The rearrangement joins TRBV5-4 to TRBJ2-4; D might be TRBD2 (6 bases). The germline gives CDR1 SGHNT, CDR2 YYREEE (reference sequence). V lost 0 bases, J lost 1 base, and 11 bases lay in between. This CDR3 spans 16 amino acids.